These T cell receptor beta chains were read from a single sample in a study of PD-1 blockade in classical Hodgkin lymphoma. Some clones are missing from TCRdb's copy, which holds only in-frame ones; the method was immunoSEQ multiplex PCR. The sample lists 150,000 or so clones, 78% occurring once. Material: peripheral blood mononuclear cells (PBMCs), obtained before the second cycle of nivolumab. All receptors derive from a human donor with classical Hodgkin lymphoma. CDR3s include the opening cysteine and the closing phenylalanine or tryptophan. Fields, in order: clone size, V gene, J gene, D gene, CDR3 DNA, CDR3 protein. The D gene is left open where the match is weak. Size is stated for part of the rows, as once, few or many counts, or as a class when the clone is expanded.

>-|TRBV5-4|TRBJ2-7|TRBD1
TGTGCCAGCAGTTACGGACAGGGGGTCTACGAGCAGTACTTC
CASSYGQGVYEQYF
>-|TRBV18|TRBJ2-1|TRBD2
TGTGCCAGCTCACCGCTCGGACTAGCGAACAATGAGCAGTTCTTC
CASSPLGLANNEQFF
>-|TRBV6-5|TRBJ2-2|-
TGTGCCAGCAGTTTACCCCGACGCGGGGAGCTGTTTTTT
CASSLPRRGELFF
>-|TRBV5-5|TRBJ2-2|TRBD1
TGTGCCAGCAGAGTCCGGACAGGGAACACCGGGGAGCTGTTTTTT
CASRVRTGNTGELFF
>-|TRBV27|TRBJ2-2|-
TGTGCCAGCAGTGAAGCCGGGTCCACCAACACCGGGGAGCTGTTTTTT
CASSEAGSTNTGELFF
>-|TRBV5-1|TRBJ2-2|TRBD1
TGCGCCAGCAGTCCGGGACAGGGGAACACCGGGGAGCTGTTTTTT
CASSPGQGNTGELFF
>-|TRBV10-3|TRBJ1-5|-
TGTGCCAGCAGTCCATCCGGCAATCAGCCCCAGCATTTT
CASSPSGNQPQHF
>-|TRBV4-3|TRBJ1-5|-
TGCGCCAGCAGCCGTCTCCGTACCGACAATCAGCCCCAGCATTTT
CASSRLRTDNQPQHF
>-|TRBV19|TRBJ1-1|-
TGTGCCAGTAGTATAGCCCGACAGGCCACGAGGGCTGAAGCTTTCTTT
CASSIARQATRAEAFF
>-|TRBV18|TRBJ2-7|-
TGTGCCAGCTCACCAGGAATGGGGGCAAGCGAGCAGTACTTC
CASSPGMGASEQYF
>few|TRBV6-1|TRBJ1-5|-
TGTGCCAGCAGTGAAATCAGAGCGAGCAATCAGCCCCAGCATTTT
CASSEIRASNQPQHF
>-|TRBV9|TRBJ1-6|-
TGTGCCAGCAGCGCCAGTTCAGGGACCAATTCACCCCTCCACTTT
CASSASSGTNSPLHF
>few|TRBV6-6|TRBJ1-1|-
TGTGCCAGCCACCGCCCTGGACGCATGAACACTGAAGCTTTCTTT
CASHRPGRMNTEAFF
>-|TRBV7-2|TRBJ2-1|-
TGTGCCAGCAGACAACTAGTGGCGGGGGAGCAGTTCTTC
CASRQLVAGEQFF
>-|TRBV9|TRBJ2-7|-
TGTGCCAGCAGCGTTAGGGCGGGGTCCTACGAGCAGTACTTC
CASSVRAGSYEQYF
>-|TRBV5-4|TRBJ2-4|-
TGTGCCAGCAGCGACCGGGATATAGCCAAAAACATTCAGTACTTC
CASSDRDIAKNIQYF
>-|TRBV7-8|TRBJ2-5|-
TGTGCCAGCAGTCCGTTAGGGAGAGGGACAACGACCCAGTACTTC
CASSPLGRGTTTQYF
>-|TRBV6-6|TRBJ1-6|-
TGTGCCAGCAGTTACGACAGTAATTCACCCCTCCACTTT
CASSYDSNSPLHF
>few|TRBV5-6|TRBJ2-2|TRBD1
TGTGCCAGCAGCGTCGGGACAGTCACCGGGGAGCTGTTTTTT
CASSVGTVTGELFF
>-|TRBV19|TRBJ1-4|-
TGTGCCAGTAGGGGCAGGGTTTATGAAAAACTGTTTTTT
CASRGRVYEKLFF
>-|TRBV7-9|TRBJ2-1|TRBD2
TGTGCCAGCAGCTTAGGACCGGTACTAGCGCCAAATGAGCAGTTCTTC
CASSLGPVLAPNEQFF
>-|TRBV5-8|TRBJ1-4|-
TGTGCCAGCAGCTTGAGGAATGGGGAAAAACTGTTTTTT
CASSLRNGEKLFF
>-|TRBV10-3|TRBJ1-4|-
TGTGCCATCAGTGAGTCCAGGGAAGAAGGTGAAAAACTGTTTTTT
CAISESREEGEKLFF
>-|TRBV4-2|TRBJ2-1|TRBD1
TGTGCCAGCAGCCACGGACAGGCATTCAATGAGCAGTTCTTC
CASSHGQAFNEQFF
>-|TRBV6-6|TRBJ1-2|-
TGTGCCAGCGTACCGCTGTCAGAAACGTACTATGGCTACACCTTC
CASVPLSETYYGYTF
>once|TRBV2|TRBJ1-2|-
TGTGCCAGCAGGGAATCAGACTGGGCATACTATGGCTACACCTTC
CASRESDWAYYGYTF
>-|TRBV19|TRBJ2-5|-
TGTGCCAGTAGTATATCTGACAGGGAGACCCAGTACTTC
CASSISDRETQYF
>-|TRBV5-6|TRBJ1-4|-
TGTGCCAGCAGCTTTCTGGGGGCAGGTAATGAAAAACTGTTTTTT
CASSFLGAGNEKLFF
>-|TRBV4-3|TRBJ2-5|TRBD2
TGCGCCAGCAGCCACGGGACTAGCGGGAGAGAGACCCAGTACTTC
CASSHGTSGRETQYF
>-|TRBV19|TRBJ1-5|-
TGTGCCAGTAGTATGGGGGACTATGGCAATCAGCCCCAGCATTTT
CASSMGDYGNQPQHF
>-|TRBV19|TRBJ2-7|-
TGTGCCAGTAGTCCAGTAGCACAGGGAACCTACGAGCAGTACTTC
CASSPVAQGTYEQYF
>-|TRBV7-9|TRBJ1-4|-
TGTGCCAGCAGCTTAGATGCAACTAATGAAAAACTGTTTTTT
CASSLDATNEKLFF
>-|TRBV10-3|TRBJ2-5|-
TGTGCCATCAAAGACACAGGCCAAGAGACCCAGTACTTC
CAIKDTGQETQYF